These 30 T cell receptor beta chains originate from one sample sequenced in a study of blood T cells in healthy people across ages. Next came a second PCR, run for roughly 7 to 12 cycles, which used a sample-barcoded 5' primer along with a J-beta primer mix. TCRdb independently ran MiXCR on the 5' RACE reads; one entry per CDR3 protein. The table has over a million distinct CDR3 sequences, 40% to 55% seen once. Sample: blood. The receptors were sampled from a woman aged 60-75 years in good health.

This chain links TRBV12-3 or TRBV12-4 with TRBJ1-2; D possibly corresponds to TRBD1 (5 bases). This CDR3 region has 11 residues. V shed 7 bases and J shed 7 bases, with 10 bases lying between them. The CDR3 nucleotides are TGTGCCAGCACGGGGGACGGTGGCTACACCTTC. Protein sequence: CASTGDGGYTF.

This clonotype has only a few counts. The chain carries TRBV24-1 and TRBJ2-3; 7 positions agree with TRBD1. Germline V CDR1 and CDR2: KGHDR, SFDVKD. This CDR3 comprises 15 residues. The V and J ends lost 4 bases and 6 bases, in that order; junction bases with no gene match: 9. CDR3 sequence: CATSETTGSLDTQYF. The CDR3 coding sequence is TGTGCCACCAGTGAGACGACAGGGAGCTTGGATACGCAGTATTTT.

With respect to this clonotype: With a much larger clone just one base away, this may be a read error. V is TRBV7-3 and J is TRBJ2-3; D remains unclear. The germline V gene has CDR1 SGHTA and CDR2 FQGTGA. The V end was cut by 5 bases, the J end by 7 bases, with 13 bases between. The CDR3 has 13 amino acids. DNA for the CDR3: TGTGCCAGCAGCCACTCTGGAAGCTATACGCAGTATTTT. Its protein is CASSHSGSYTQYF.

In this sample, this clonotype turned up a few times. The rearrangement joins TRBV11-2 to TRBJ2-5; 8 bases line up with TRBD1. The CDR3 loop spans 17 amino acids. Germline V gene sequence: CDR1 SGHAT, CDR2 FQNNGV. Unmatched junction bases numbered 11, after V lost 5 bases and J lost 0 bases. In nucleotides, the CDR3 is TGTGCCAGCAGCCCCCGGGACAGGCCGCAGTACCAAGAGACCCAGTACTTC. Protein product: CASSPRDRPQYQETQYF.

This clonotype was found a few times. CDR3 in amino acids: CATSDLFQETQYF. Here the CDR3 DNA reads TGTGCCACCAGTGATCTTTTCCAAGAGACCCAGTACTTC. The chain links TRBV24-1 to TRBJ2-5; the D is unclear. Germline loops: CDR1 KGHDR, CDR2 SFDVKD. Trimming removed 3 bases at V and 1 base at J, with 5 bases between. The CDR3 contains 13 residues.

The V and J genes are TRBV6-2 or TRBV6-3 and TRBJ2-2, with TRBD2 identical over 12 bases. Trimming at V came to 4 bases and at J to 6 bases, leaving 12 bases not matched to a gene. Germline V lookup: CDR1 MNHEY, CDR2 SVGEGT. This CDR3 comprises 18 residues. The CDR3 DNA reads as TGTGCCAGCAGTTTCCCCACCCGACTAGCGGGAGTAGCCGGGGAGCTGTTTTTT. Amino acids: CASSFPTRLAGVAGELFF.

The V gene is TRBV27, the J gene TRBJ1-2; a possible D gene is TRBD1 (5 bases). The CDR3 runs to 13 residues. The ends were cut back, 4 bases at V and 3 bases at J, with 9 bases in the middle. The germline V gene has CDR1 MNHEY and CDR2 SMNVEV (reference sequence). The CDR3 loop reads CASSWMGDYGYTF. CDR3 nucleotide sequence: TGTGCCAGCAGTTGGATGGGGGACTATGGCTACACCTTC.

This clonotype was observed a few times. The gene calls are TRBV3-1 and TRBJ2-7, with TRBD1 as a possible D gene (5 bases). V lost 6 bases, J lost 0 bases, and 12 bases lay in between. There are 14 residues in the CDR3. Germline lookup yields CDR1 LGHDT and CDR2 YNNKEL (reference sequence). CDR3 sequence (DNA): TGTGCCAGCAGGCTTACAGGTGACTCCTACGAGCAGTACTTC. Protein: CASRLTGDSYEQYF.

This clonotype was counted at least ten times. The chain links TRBV9 to TRBJ2-4; 10 bases match TRBD2. The DNA end is more similar to TRBJ2-7, so the J call may be wrong. The CDR3 is 15 residues long. CDR1 is SGDLS and CDR2 is YYNGEE in the germline V gene. This CDR3 reads CASSSQREGLGEQYF. The CDR3 region has the DNA TGTGCCAGCAGCTCCCAGCGGGAGGGCCTGGGCGAGCAGTACTTC.

V and J are TRBV20-1 and TRBJ2-1; tentatively, D is TRBD1 (6 bases). Deletions cut 1 base from V and 5 bases from J, with 21 bases between. CDR3 length: 17 residues. The V gene's germline CDR1 is DFQATT and CDR2 SNEGSKA (reference sequence). CDR3 in amino acids: CSARGRGPGTTHNEQFF. CDR3 bases: TGCAGTGCTAGAGGTAGAGGGCCAGGGACAACCCACAATGAGCAGTTCTTC.

This chain connects TRBV5-5 to TRBJ1-2; 9 bases line up with TRBD1. The junction had 10 bases not matched to a gene; V was cut back by 3 bases and J by 7 bases. This CDR3 comprises 15 residues. Germline CDR1 is SGHKS and CDR2 is YYEKEE (reference sequence). The CDR3 is CASSSEGQGLLGYTF. CDR3 nucleotides: TGTGCCAGCAGCTCGGAAGGACAGGGGTTGCTTGGCTACACCTTC.

This clonotype has ten or more counts. The chain couples TRBV20-1 to TRBJ2-1, with 11 bases matching TRBD2. This CDR3 has 15 amino acids. The J segment lost 7 bases and the V segment lost 7 bases, leaving 12 bases of the junction unmatched. CDR1 is DFQATT, CDR2 SNEGSKA, per germline (reference sequence). CDR3 in amino acids: CSVLFSGRASNEQFF. CDR3 DNA: TGCAGTGTCCTGTTTAGCGGGAGGGCCTCGAATGAGCAGTTCTTC.

V gene TRBV20-1 combines with J gene TRBJ1-2; 7 positions agree with TRBD1. V dropped 2 bases and J dropped 7; count of bases not matched to a gene: 10. The germline CDR1 and CDR2 sequences are DFQATT and SNEGSKA (reference sequence). CDR3 length: 14 residues. This chain's CDR3 is CSARPPDRECGYTF. CDR3 nucleotides: TGCAGTGCTAGACCGCCAGACAGGGAGTGTGGCTACACCTTC.

The chain recombines TRBV3-1 with TRBJ2-1; 9 bases match TRBD2. V was pared by 0 bases and J by 4 bases, with 10 bases of the junction left unmatched. Germline CDR1 is LGHDT and CDR2 is YNNKEL (reference sequence). There are 18 residues in the CDR3. CDR3 residues: CASSQDSSSGDAYNEQFF. The CDR3 coding sequence is TGTGCCAGCAGCCAAGATTCCTCTAGCGGGGATGCATACAATGAGCAGTTCTTC.

This clonotype was seen more than once but under ten times. This chain uses TRBV9 with TRBJ2-3, with TRBD1 matching over 7 bases. This CDR3 contains 14 residues. Trimming cost V 4 bases and J 4 bases; bases outside gene matches: 6. The germline CDR1 and CDR2 sequences are SGDLS and YYNGEE. CDR3 residues: CASSPGTVADTQYF. CDR3 coding DNA: TGTGCCAGCAGCCCAGGGACAGTCGCAGATACGCAGTATTTT.

This chain uses TRBV13 with TRBJ2-5; possibly TRBD2 for D (5 bases). Germline V lookup: CDR1 PRHDT, CDR2 FYEKMQ (reference sequence). This CDR3 spans 14 amino acids. Trimming took 5 bases from V and 2 from J, leaving 12 bases between them. The CDR3 DNA follows: TGTGCCAGCAGCGTTGATAGCGCGCAAGAGACCCAGTACTTC. It encodes CASSVDSAQETQYF.

This clonotype was detected ten times or more. V usage is TRBV12-3 or TRBV12-4 and J usage is TRBJ2-1, with TRBD2 matching over 8 bases. V lost 7 bases to trimming and J lost 6 bases; unmatched junction nucleotides: 17. This CDR3 region has 17 residues. The CDR3: CASTHRGGLAGFNEQFF. CDR3 in DNA: TGTGCCAGCACCCATAGGGGCGGTCTAGCGGGTTTCAATGAGCAGTTCTTC.

This clonotype was seen a handful of times. The gene calls are TRBV24-1 and TRBJ2-1; D possibly matches TRBD1 or TRBD2 (5 bases each). The germline V gene has CDR1 KGHDR and CDR2 SFDVKD. V lost 3 bases, J lost 7 bases, and 21 bases lay in between. The CDR3 loop spans 17 amino acids. CDR3 sequence: CATSDNLRQTTLNEQFF. DNA of the CDR3: TGTGCCACCAGTGATAACCTCAGACAGACTACTTTAAATGAGCAGTTCTTC.

V is TRBV7-2 and J is TRBJ2-7; TRBD1 agrees at 11 bases. With 6 bases clipped from V and 6 bases from J, the junction kept 7 bases outside the gene matches. CDR3 size: 14 residues. The V gene's germline CDR1 is SGHTA and CDR2 FQGNSA. CDR3 coding DNA: TGTGCCAGCAGGAGAACCGGGACAGGGGGCGAGCAGTACTTC. Translating gives CASRRTGTGGEQYF.

This clonotype occurred a few times. The gene calls are TRBV6-2 or TRBV6-3 and TRBJ2-1; D gene unclear. Trimming removed 0 bases from V and 6 bases from J, with 15 bases in between. This CDR3 has 16 amino acids. CDR1 MNHEY and CDR2 SVGEGT come from the germline V gene. This CDR3 is CASSYSIMPPANEQFF. DNA for the CDR3: TGTGCCAGCAGTTACTCGATCATGCCACCGGCCAATGAGCAGTTCTTC.

This clonotype showed up just a few times. The J gene is TRBJ1-6, the V gene TRBV3-1; D may be TRBD1 (5 bases). The V end was cut by 1 base, the J end by 15 bases, with 10 bases between. This CDR3 contains 12 residues. Germline V lookup: CDR1 LGHDT, CDR2 YNNKEL (reference sequence). The CDR3 region has the DNA TGTGCCAGCAGCCAAGGAGGGGTTCACCTCCACTTT. As protein: CASSQGGVHLHF. Using reference TRBV3-1 and TRBJ1-6 for the parts outside the CDR3, the full variable domain is DTAVSQTPKYLVTQMGNDKSIKCEQNLGHDTMYWYKQDSKKFLKIMFSYNNKELIINETVPNRFSPKSPDKAHLNLHINSLELGDSAVYFCASSQGGVHLHFGNGTRLTVT.

Comment on this clonotype: It may be a read error: a sequence one base away is much more abundant. This chain uses TRBV27 with TRBJ2-7; D gene ambiguous. Germline assignment: CDR1 MNHEY and CDR2 SMNVEV (reference sequence). With 3 bases removed from V and 7 bases from J, the gap between germline ends came to 13 bases. The length of the CDR3 is 13 residues. The CDR3 nucleotides are TGTGCCAGCAGTTTCGGTCCTGGGAATGAGCAGTACTTC. This gives the protein CASSFGPGNEQYF.

A note on this clonotype: Possible read error: a much larger clone is one base away. The rearrangement uses TRBV20-1 and TRBJ2-5; weak D call: TRBD2 (6 bases). CDR1 is DFQATT, CDR2 SNEGSKA, per germline (reference sequence). The CDR3 has 13 amino acids. V dropped 5 bases and J dropped 5 bases, with 15 bases sitting between them. The CDR3 loop reads CSAGAAGLETQYF. CDR3 coding DNA: TGCAGTGCTGGAGCGGCGGGGTTGGAGACCCAGTACTTC.

V gene TRBV15 combines with J gene TRBJ2-1; TRBD1 matches at 8 bases. The trim removed 1 base at V and 9 bases at J, leaving 2 bases unmatched. Looked up from germline, CDR1 is LNHNV and CDR2 is YYDKDF (reference sequence). The CDR3 is 13 residues long. Here the CDR3 reads CATSRGTGSEQFF. In DNA, the CDR3 is TGTGCCACCAGCAGAGGGACAGGGAGTGAGCAGTTCTTC. Variable domain in full (rest from reference TRBV15 and TRBJ2-1): DAMVIQNPRYQVTQFGKPVTLSCSQTLNHNVMYWYQQKSSQAPKLLFHYYDKDFNNEADTPDNFQSRRPNTSFCFLDIRSPGLGDTAMYLCATSRGTGSEQFFGPGTRLTVL.

This chain uses TRBV28 with TRBJ1-2; D may be TRBD1 (5 bases). The germline V and J ends were trimmed by 4 bases and 8 bases, with 11 bases remaining between them. The CDR3 contains 12 residues. CDR1 and CDR2 from the germline V gene are MDHEN and SYDVKM. CDR3 sequence reads: CASSSGLEGYTF. The CDR3 nucleotides are TGTGCCAGCAGTTCGGGACTTGAAGGCTACACCTTC.

This clonotype was counted only a few times. The chain combines TRBV21-1 with TRBJ2-7; the table gives TRBD2 as D, unverified against the DNA. TRBV21-1 is tagged as a pseudogene. The CDR3 has 13 amino acids. CDR3 residues: CAIDGRPPTGQYF. The CDR3, as DNA: TGTGCTATCGACGGGAGGCCACCTACCGGGCAGTACTTC.

The J gene is TRBJ2-5, the V gene TRBV7-9; 8 bases line up with TRBD1. After removal of 2 bases from V and 5 bases from J, the junction contained 7 bases not matched to a gene. Germline CDR1 is SEHNR and CDR2 is FQNEAQ (reference sequence). This CDR3 has 15 residues. CDR3 DNA: TGTGCCAGCAGCTTATCCAGGGGGCGCAAGGAGACCCAGTACTTC. Residues: CASSLSRGRKETQYF.

The chain is built from TRBV27 and TRBJ1-1; 10 nucleotides match TRBD1. Losses at the gene ends were 6 bases for V and 6 bases for J; bases not matched to a gene: 7. Germline assignment: CDR1 MNHEY and CDR2 SMNVEV (reference sequence). The CDR3 has 14 residues. CDR3 sequence (DNA): TGTGCCAGCAGCCGGGACAGGGGAAATGCTGAAGCTTTCTTT. As protein: CASSRDRGNAEAFF.

CDR3 DNA: TGTGCCACCAGTGCTACGGTGGACAGGGAACTCTACGAGCAGTACTTC. Its protein product is CATSATVDRELYEQYF. The rearrangement joins TRBV24-1 to TRBJ2-4, with 8 bases aligning to TRBD1. The DNA end lines up better with TRBJ2-7; the J call may be wrong. CDR3 length: 16 residues. The germline V gene encodes CDR1 KGHDR and CDR2 SFDVKD.

The chain uses TRBV3-1 and TRBJ2-7, with 10 bases matching TRBD2. The V gene's germline CDR1 is LGHDT and CDR2 YNNKEL (reference sequence). This CDR3 contains 18 residues. J was trimmed by 4 bases and V by 4 bases; bases with no gene match: 16. The CDR3 here is CASSRDFQREGTEYEQYF. The CDR3 DNA sequence: TGTGCCAGCAGCCGAGACTTTCAGCGGGAGGGGACCGAATACGAGCAGTACTTC.